The 21 T cell receptor beta chains below were found in one sample sequenced in a study of cytomegalovirus exposure and HLA in healthy donors. Primers included in the PCR were 60 Vbeta and 13 Jbeta primers. Produced via immunoSEQ multiplex PCR; TCRdb's table is partial and in-frame only. In the table there are approximately 130,000 clones, around two thirds of which are singletons. Input material: PBMCs. These receptors originate from a human donor in good health.

V and J are TRBV15 and TRBJ2-3; TRBD2 agrees at 14 bases. Germline trimming cut 3 bases from V and 4 bases from J; bases unmatched to any gene: 0. CDR3 length: 15 residues. Germline V CDR1 and CDR2: LNHNV, YYDKDF (reference sequence). The CDR3 DNA reads TGTGCCACCAGCAGGACTAGCGGGGGGGCAGATACGCAGTATTTT. Its protein product is CATSRTSGGADTQYF.

This chain connects TRBV30 to TRBJ2-5; 14 nucleotides line up with TRBD2. CDR1 is GTSNPN, CDR2 SVGIG, per germline (reference sequence). V lost 0 bases and J lost 3; bases outside the gene matches: 0. CDR3 length equals 15 residues. CDR3 bases: TGTGCCTGGAGTGTGGGACTAGCGGGAGAAGAGACCCAGTACTTC. It specifies CAWSVGLAGEETQYF. The entire variable domain, with the rest obtained from reference TRBV30 and TRBJ2-5, is as follows: SQTIHQWPATLVQPVGSPLSLECTVEGTSNPNLYWYRQAAGRGLQLLFYSVGIGQISSEVPQNLSASRPQDRQFILSSKKLLLSDSGFYLCAWSVGLAGEETQYFGPGTRLLVL.

The chain joins TRBV4-2 to TRBJ2-7; 7 bases map to TRBD1. J was trimmed by 2 bases and V by 0 bases; bases with no gene match: 13. Germline CDR1 LGHNA, CDR2 YNFKEQ. The CDR3 length is 18 residues. CDR3 nucleotides: TGTGCCAGCAGCCAAGACCCACTCCACGGGACAGCGGCCTACGAGCAGTACTTC. Its protein product is CASSQDPLHGTAAYEQYF.

This clone has just one count. This chain uses TRBV27 with TRBJ2-2; D might be TRBD2 (6 bases). V lost 2 bases, J lost 1 base, and 20 bases lay in between. The CDR3 has 19 residues. CDR1 MNHEY and CDR2 SMNVEV come from the germline V gene (reference sequence). This CDR3 is CASSLVGIRVGRNTGELFF. The CDR3 DNA follows: TGTGCCAGCAGTTTAGTAGGAATTAGGGTCGGGAGGAACACCGGGGAGCTGTTTTTT.

V gene TRBV9 combines with J gene TRBJ2-5; D unclear. The CDR3 runs to 14 residues. Deletions cut 0 bases from V and 1 base from J, with 7 bases between. In germline, CDR1 is SGDLS, CDR2 YYNGEE. CDR3 sequence: CASSVGFGQETQYF. The CDR3 DNA reads TGTGCCAGCAGCGTAGGTTTCGGCCAAGAGACCCAGTACTTC.

V is TRBV19 and J is TRBJ2-1, with 7 bases fitting TRBD2. CDR3 length: 15 residues. The ends lost 1 base at V and 6 bases at J; junction bases unmatched: 6. Germline values: CDR1 LNHDA, CDR2 SQIVND (reference sequence). Written as DNA, the CDR3 is TGTGCCAGTAGTATAGCGGGAGGAGGGCTCAATGAGCAGTTCTTC. This sequence encodes CASSIAGGGLNEQFF.

In its sample, this clone was seen once. This chain joins TRBV4-1 and TRBJ2-3; 10 bases are a match to TRBD2. This CDR3 contains 17 residues. Trimming removed 4 bases from V and 3 bases from J; junction bases left unmatched: 10. CDR1 MGHRA and CDR2 YSYEKL come from the germline V gene. The CDR3 DNA is TGCGCCAGCAGCCGCATTCTAGCGGGAGTCCCGACAGATACGCAGTATTTT. Amino acid sequence: CASSRILAGVPTDTQYF.

The V call is TRBV14, the J call TRBJ2-2; 10 bases are shared with TRBD2. V dropped 4 bases and J dropped 4; count of bases not matched to a gene: 6. The CDR3 has 16 amino acids. Germline CDR1 SGHDN, CDR2 FVKESK. The CDR3 spells CASSRAAGGFTGELFF. The CDR3 DNA is TGTGCCAGCAGCCGGGCAGCGGGAGGGTTCACCGGGGAGCTGTTTTTT.

V and J are TRBV11-1 and TRBJ2-3; 8 bases match TRBD1. The germline V gene has CDR1 SGHAT and CDR2 FQDESV (reference sequence). The CDR3 has 16 residues. After removal of 6 bases from V and 0 bases from J, the junction contained 8 bases not matched to a gene. For the CDR3, the DNA is TGTGCCAGCAGGAGTACAGGGGGGATTAGCACAGATACGCAGTATTTT. Translation gives CASRSTGGISTDTQYF.

The chain employs TRBV28 and TRBJ2-7, with 10 bases matching TRBD1. The CDR3 runs to 12 residues. J lost 13 bases, V lost 5 bases, and 8 bases had no gene match. The germline V gene encodes CDR1 MDHEN and CDR2 SYDVKM. Here the CDR3 reads CASSHQRQGAYF. The CDR3 coding sequence is TGTGCCAGCAGTCACCAGCGACAGGGGGCATACTTC.

This sequence joins TRBV19 and TRBJ2-1, with TRBD2 matching 9 bases. The V gene end was trimmed by 4 bases and the J gene end by 3 bases; junction bases not matched to a gene: 7. Germline V gene sequence: CDR1 LNHDA, CDR2 SQIVND (reference sequence). The CDR3 extends over 16 amino acids. CDR3 DNA: TGTGCCAGTAGTACCCAAACTAGCGGGTTCTACAATGAGCAGTTCTTC. Its protein product is CASSTQTSGFYNEQFF.

The V gene is TRBV5-1, the J gene TRBJ2-7; D might be TRBD1 (5 bases). CDR1 and CDR2 (germline): SGHRS, YFSETQ. Trimming removed 1 base at V and 5 bases at J, with 16 bases between. The CDR3 spans 15 residues. CDR3: CASSLFGAPENEQYF. In DNA form, the CDR3 reads TGCGCCAGCAGCTTGTTTGGGGCCCCAGAGAACGAGCAGTACTTC.

As DNA, the CDR3 is TGCGCCAGCAGCTTGGCAGGGACAGGGGTTGAAAAACTGTTTTTT. It yields the protein CASSLAGTGVEKLFF. V and J are TRBV5-1 and TRBJ1-4, with 10 positions matching TRBD1. The ends lost 0 bases at V and 7 bases at J; junction bases unmatched: 3. There are 15 residues in the CDR3. Per the germline V gene, CDR1 is SGHRS and CDR2 is YFSETQ.

This clone was seen once. The V and J genes are TRBV11-1 and TRBJ2-1, with D possibly TRBD2 on 6 matching bases. The germline V gene has CDR1 SGHAT and CDR2 FQDESV (reference sequence). This CDR3 comprises 14 residues. Trimming took 5 bases from V and 8 from J, leaving 16 bases between them. The CDR3 is CASSVPGLSDEQFF. CDR3 nucleotides: TGTGCCAGCAGCGTACCGGGACTTTCCGATGAGCAGTTCTTC.

V usage is TRBV4-2 and J usage is TRBJ2-7; 13 bases agree with TRBD2. Germline loops: CDR1 LGHNA, CDR2 YNFKEQ. The CDR3 contains 17 residues. Losses at the gene ends were 4 bases for V and 6 bases for J; bases not matched to a gene: 12. The CDR3 spells CASSPRYGLAGDGEQYF. CDR3 coding DNA: TGTGCCAGCAGCCCACGCTATGGACTAGCGGGAGATGGCGAGCAGTACTTC.

This clone was found once. The rearrangement joins TRBV19 to TRBJ2-5; TRBD2 aligns across 9 bases. This CDR3 comprises 15 residues. Germline CDR1 LNHDA, CDR2 SQIVND (reference sequence). V was pared by 2 bases and J by 5 bases, with 6 bases of the junction left unmatched. CDR3 region: CASSILASGAETQYF. The CDR3 bases are TGTGCCAGTAGTATATTGGCTAGCGGGGCGGAGACCCAGTACTTC.

This clone was detected only a few times. The chain couples TRBV10-2 to TRBJ2-1; 10 nucleotides agree with TRBD2. The CDR3 spans 14 residues. J lost 4 bases, V lost 4 bases, and 1 base had no gene match. Per the germline V gene, CDR1 is WSHSY and CDR2 is SAAADI. CDR3 protein: CASSASGGYNEQFF. The CDR3 DNA is TGCGCCAGCAGTGCTAGCGGGGGTTACAATGAGCAGTTCTTC.

This clone has just a few counts. The CDR3 loop reads CASRSTGGSGYTF. The CDR3 bases are TGTGCCAGTAGGAGTACAGGGGGCAGCGGCTACACCTTC. The genes are TRBV19 and TRBJ1-2; 9 bases align to TRBD1. Germline V gene sequence: CDR1 LNHDA, CDR2 SQIVND (reference sequence). V lost 6 bases, J lost 8 bases, and 7 bases stayed unmatched. The CDR3 runs 13 residues.

The genes are TRBV15 and TRBJ2-7, with D maybe TRBD1 (6 bases). CDR3 size: 15 residues. Germline V CDR1 and CDR2: LNHNV, YYDKDF (reference sequence). V was shortened by 6 bases and J by 2 bases, with 17 bases between the two germline ends. As DNA, the CDR3 is TGTGCCACCAGTAGACTCCAGGGGATTCCCTACGAGCAGTACTTC. This gives the protein CATSRLQGIPYEQYF. Drawing the rest from reference TRBV15 and TRBJ2-7, the complete variable domain is DAMVIQNPRYQVTQFGKPVTLSCSQTLNHNVMYWYQQKSSQAPKLLFHYYDKDFNNEADTPDNFQSRRPNTSFCFLDIRSPGLGDTAMYLCATSRLQGIPYEQYFGPGTRLTVT.

The chain has TRBV21-1 and TRBJ1-2. TRBV21-1 is a documented pseudogene. There are 16 residues in the CDR3. CDR3 DNA: TGTGCCAGCAGCAAAGAGAGATATACTAATAACTATGGCTACACCTTC. This encodes CASSKERYTNNYGYTF.

The CDR3 loop reads CAGRQGSSYNSPLHF. The CDR3 nucleotides read TGTGCCGGACGACAGGGAAGCTCCTATAATTCACCCCTCCACTTT. The chain carries TRBV30 and TRBJ1-6; 7 bases are a match to TRBD1. V lost 8 bases, J lost 0 bases, and 7 bases stayed unmatched. The germline V gene encodes CDR1 GTSNPN and CDR2 SVGIG (reference sequence). This CDR3 contains 15 residues.